This T cell receptor beta chain was retrieved from a study of technical replicates of blood from a few donors. CDR1 and CDR2 from the germline V gene are SNHLY and FYNNEI. CDR3 length: 11 amino acids. V lost 7 bases, J lost 8 bases, and 11 bases lay in between. Only in-frame clones appear in the TCRdb table, and some are missing; sequencing was by immunoSEQ multiplex PCR. The sample shows some 100,000 clones, nearly 96% of them seen only once. This chain uses TRBV2 with TRBJ1-1; D unclear. This TCR was recovered from a human donor in good health. The sample comprised T cells isolated from PBMCs. CDR3 nucleotides: TGTGCCAGCAACTCGGCCAGGGAAGCTTTCTTT. Its translation: CASNSAREAFF. Drawing the rest from reference TRBV2 and TRBJ1-1, the complete variable domain is EPEVTQTPSHQVTQMGQEVILRCVPISNHLYFYWYRQILGQKVEFLVSFYNNEISEKSEIFDDQFSVERPDGSNFTLKIRSTKLEDSAMYFCASNSAREAFFGQGTRLTVV.